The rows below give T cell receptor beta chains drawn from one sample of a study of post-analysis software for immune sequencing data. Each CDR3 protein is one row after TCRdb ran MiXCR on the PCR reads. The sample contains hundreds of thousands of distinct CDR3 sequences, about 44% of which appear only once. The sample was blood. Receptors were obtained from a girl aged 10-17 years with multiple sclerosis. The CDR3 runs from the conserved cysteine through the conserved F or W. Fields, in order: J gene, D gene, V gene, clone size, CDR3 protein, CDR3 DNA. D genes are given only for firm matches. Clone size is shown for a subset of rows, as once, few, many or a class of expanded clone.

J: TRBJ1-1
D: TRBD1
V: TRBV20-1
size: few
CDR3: CSATTGEGTEAFF
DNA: TGCAGTGCAACAACAGGGGAGGGCACTGAAGCTTTCTTT

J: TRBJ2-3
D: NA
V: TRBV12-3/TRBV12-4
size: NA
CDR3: CASTGPFTTDAQYF
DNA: TGTGCCAGTACAGGGCCATTCACCACAGATGCGCAGTATTTT

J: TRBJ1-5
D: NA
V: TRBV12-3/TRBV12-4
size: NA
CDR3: CASSQFNQPQHF
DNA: TGTGCCAGCAGCCAGTTTAATCAGCCCCAGCATTTT

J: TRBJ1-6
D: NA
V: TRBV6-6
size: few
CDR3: CAGRSSYNSPLHF
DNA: TGTGCCGGTCGGAGCTCCTATAATTCACCCCTCCACTTT

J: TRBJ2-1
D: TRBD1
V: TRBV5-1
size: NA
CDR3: CASSLGGTGLHNEQFF
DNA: TGCGCCAGCAGCTTGGGCGGGACAGGGCTACACAATGAGCAGTTCTTC

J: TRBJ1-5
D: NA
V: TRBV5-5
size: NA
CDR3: CASSLSGALDQPQHF
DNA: TGTGCCAGCAGCTTATCGGGGGCGCTAGATCAGCCCCAGCATTTT

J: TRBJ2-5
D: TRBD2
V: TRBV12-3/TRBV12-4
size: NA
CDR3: CASSGRGSGGYNEQYF
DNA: TGTGCCAGCAGTGGTCGAGGGAGCGGGGGTTACAATGAGCAGTACTTC

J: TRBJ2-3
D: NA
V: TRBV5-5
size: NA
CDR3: CASSLFAWLGQQYF
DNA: TGTGCCAGCAGCTTGTTCGCCTGGCTGGGTCAGCAGTATTTT

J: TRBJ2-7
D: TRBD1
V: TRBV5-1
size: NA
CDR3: CASSFGQASYNEQYF
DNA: TGCGCCAGCAGCTTTGGACAGGCCTCCTACAATGAGCAGTACTTC

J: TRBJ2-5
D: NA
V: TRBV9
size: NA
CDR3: CASSVEVPPGEETQYF
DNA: TGTGCCAGTAGCGTAGAAGTCCCCCCTGGGGAAGAGACCCAGTACTTC

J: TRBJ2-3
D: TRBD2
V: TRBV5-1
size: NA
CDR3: CASSVSGTSRRTDTQYF
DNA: TGCGCCAGCAGCGTTTCCGGGACTAGCAGACGCACAGATACGCAGTATTTT

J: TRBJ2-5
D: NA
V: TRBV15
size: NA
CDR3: CATSRVGGLGYVFQETQYF
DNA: TGTGCCACCAGCAGAGTGGGGGGACTCGGATACGTCTTTCAAGAGACCCAGTACTTC

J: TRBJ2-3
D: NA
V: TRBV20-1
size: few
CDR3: CSARTTSTDTQYF
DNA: TGCAGTGCCCGGACTACTAGCACAGATACGCAGTATTTT

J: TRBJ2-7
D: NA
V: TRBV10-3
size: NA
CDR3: CAISGGTGTYEQYF
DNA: TGTGCCATCAGTGGAGGGACGGGAACCTACGAGCAGTACTTC

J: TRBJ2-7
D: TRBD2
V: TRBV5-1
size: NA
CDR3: CASSSLAGESSYEQYF
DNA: TGCGCCAGCAGCTCCTTAGCGGGAGAGAGCTCCTACGAGCAGTACTTC

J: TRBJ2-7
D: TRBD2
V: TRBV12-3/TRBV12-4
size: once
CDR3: CASRAGLAGDLYEQYF
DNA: TGTGCCAGCAGGGCGGGACTAGCGGGAGATTTATACGAGCAGTACTTC

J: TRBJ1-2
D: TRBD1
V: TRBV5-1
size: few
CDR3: CASSLTGDAYGYTF
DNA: TGCGCCAGCAGCTTGACAGGGGACGCTTATGGCTACACCTTC

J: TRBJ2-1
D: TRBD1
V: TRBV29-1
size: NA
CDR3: CSVRPGQGYNEQFF
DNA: TGCAGCGTTCGTCCGGGACAGGGCTACAATGAGCAGTTCTTC

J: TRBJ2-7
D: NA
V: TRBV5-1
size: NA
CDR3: CASSLELASSEQYF
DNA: TGCGCCAGCAGCTTGGAGCTAGCGTCGAGCGAGCAGTACTTC

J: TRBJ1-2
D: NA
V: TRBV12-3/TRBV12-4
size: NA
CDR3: CASSFTPGRSGYTF
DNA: TGTGCCAGCAGCTTTACTCCGGGACGGTCCGGCTACACCTTC

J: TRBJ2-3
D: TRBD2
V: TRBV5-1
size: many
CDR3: CASSLGRGDTDTQYF
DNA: TGCGCCAGCAGCTTGGGACGGGGGGACACAGATACGCAGTATTTT

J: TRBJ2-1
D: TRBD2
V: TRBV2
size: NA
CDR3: CASGDPGLADNEQFF
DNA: TGTGCCAGCGGGGATCCGGGACTAGCGGACAATGAGCAGTTCTTC

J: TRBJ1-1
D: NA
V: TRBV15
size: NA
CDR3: CATSRYRRPGEAFF
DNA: TGTGCCACCAGCAGATATCGTAGGCCCGGTGAAGCTTTCTTT

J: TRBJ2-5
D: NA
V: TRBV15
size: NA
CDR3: CATSRGLRGQEGETQYF
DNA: TGTGCCACCAGCAGAGGTCTAAGAGGGCAGGAGGGAGAGACCCAGTACTTC

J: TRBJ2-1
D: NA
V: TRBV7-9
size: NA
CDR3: CASQLPGHNEQFF
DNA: TGTGCCAGCCAGCTCCCAGGACACAATGAGCAGTTCTTC

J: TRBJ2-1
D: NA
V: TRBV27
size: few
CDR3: CASSLKGVVRDFVYNEQFF
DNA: TGTGCCAGCAGTCTGAAGGGCGTGGTTCGGGACTTCGTCTACAATGAGCAGTTCTTC